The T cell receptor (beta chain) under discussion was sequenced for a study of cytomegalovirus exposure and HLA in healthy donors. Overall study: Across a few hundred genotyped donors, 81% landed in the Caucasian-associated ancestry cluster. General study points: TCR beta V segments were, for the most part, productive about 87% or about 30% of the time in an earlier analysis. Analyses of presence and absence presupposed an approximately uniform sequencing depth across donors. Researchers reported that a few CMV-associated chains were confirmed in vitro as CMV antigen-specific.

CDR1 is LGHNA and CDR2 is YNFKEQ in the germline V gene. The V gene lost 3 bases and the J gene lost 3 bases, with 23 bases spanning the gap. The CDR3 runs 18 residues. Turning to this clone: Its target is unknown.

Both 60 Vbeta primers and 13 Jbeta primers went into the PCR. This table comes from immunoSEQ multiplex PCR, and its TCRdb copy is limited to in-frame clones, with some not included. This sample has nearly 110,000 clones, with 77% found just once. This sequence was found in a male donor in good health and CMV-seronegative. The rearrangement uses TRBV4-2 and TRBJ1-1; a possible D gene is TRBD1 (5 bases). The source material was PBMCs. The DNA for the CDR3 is TGTGCCAGCAGCCACTTGGGCAGGGCGAAAGTACTGGACACTGAAGCTTTCTTT. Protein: CASSHLGRAKVLDTEAFF.